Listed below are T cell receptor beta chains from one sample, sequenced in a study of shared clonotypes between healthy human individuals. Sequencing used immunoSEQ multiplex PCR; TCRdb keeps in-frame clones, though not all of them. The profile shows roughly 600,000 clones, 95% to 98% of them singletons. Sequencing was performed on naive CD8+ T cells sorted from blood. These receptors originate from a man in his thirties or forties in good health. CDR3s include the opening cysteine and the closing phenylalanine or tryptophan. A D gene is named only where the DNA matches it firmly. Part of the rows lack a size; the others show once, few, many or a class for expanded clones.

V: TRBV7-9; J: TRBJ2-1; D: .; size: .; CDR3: CASSFGAGAYNEQFF; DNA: TGTGCCAGCAGCTTTGGTGCCGGGGCCTACAATGAGCAGTTCTTC
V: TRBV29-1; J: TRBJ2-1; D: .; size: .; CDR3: CSVDGVPSSYNEQFF; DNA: TGCAGCGTTGATGGGGTCCCCAGCTCCTACAATGAGCAGTTCTTC
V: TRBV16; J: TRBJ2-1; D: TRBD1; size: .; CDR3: CASSLGTGSVNEQFF; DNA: TGTGCCAGCAGCCTTGGGACAGGGTCCGTCAATGAGCAGTTCTTC
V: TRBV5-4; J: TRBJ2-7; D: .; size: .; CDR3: CASSGGPGNEQYF; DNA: TGTGCCAGCAGCGGAGGGCCCGGGAACGAGCAGTACTTC
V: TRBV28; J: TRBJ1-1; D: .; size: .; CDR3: CASSLFGLSPAEAFF; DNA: TGTGCCAGCAGTTTATTTGGGTTAAGCCCCGCTGAAGCTTTCTTT
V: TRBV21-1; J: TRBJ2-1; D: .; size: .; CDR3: CASSNPGILASVDEQFF; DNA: TGTGCCAGCAGCAACCCTGGGATACTAGCCTCGGTCGATGAGCAGTTCTTC
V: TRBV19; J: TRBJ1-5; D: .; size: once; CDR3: CASSTRGSEPQHF; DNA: TGTGCCAGTAGTACGCGCGGGTCAGAGCCCCAGCATTTT
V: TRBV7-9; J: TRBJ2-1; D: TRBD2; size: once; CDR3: CASRLADYNEQFF; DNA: TGTGCCAGCAGGCTAGCGGACTACAATGAGCAGTTCTTC
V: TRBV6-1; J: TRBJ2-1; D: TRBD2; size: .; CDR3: CASSAGTSGRSSYNEQFF; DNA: TGTGCCAGCAGTGCCGGGACTAGCGGGAGGAGCTCCTACAATGAGCAGTTCTTC
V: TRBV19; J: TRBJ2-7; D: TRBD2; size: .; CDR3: CASSIGLGGDEQYF; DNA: TGTGCCAGTAGTATCGGACTAGGTGGGGACGAGCAGTACTTC
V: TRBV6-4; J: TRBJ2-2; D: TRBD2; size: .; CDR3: CASSDRGAGYANTGELFF; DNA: TGTGCCAGCAGTGACCGAGGAGCGGGGTACGCGAACACCGGGGAGCTGTTTTTT
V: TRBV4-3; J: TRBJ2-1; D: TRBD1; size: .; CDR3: CASSQGDSSYNEQFF; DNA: TGCGCCAGCAGCCAAGGGGACAGCTCCTACAATGAGCAGTTCTTC
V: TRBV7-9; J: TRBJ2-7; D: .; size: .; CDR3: CASSLPDRASDEQYF; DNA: TGTGCCAGCAGCTTACCCGACAGAGCGTCTGACGAGCAGTACTTC
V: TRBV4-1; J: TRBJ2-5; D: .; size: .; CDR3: CASSQDRTVQETQYF; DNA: TGCGCCAGCAGCCAAGACAGGACAGTTCAAGAGACCCAGTACTTC
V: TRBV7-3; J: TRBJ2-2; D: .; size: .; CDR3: CASSLPGHAGELFF; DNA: TGTGCCAGCAGCCTCCCCGGTCACGCCGGGGAGCTGTTTTTT
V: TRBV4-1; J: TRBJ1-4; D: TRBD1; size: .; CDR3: CASSFPGQARLFF; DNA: TGCGCCAGCAGCTTTCCCGGACAGGCAAGGCTGTTTTTT
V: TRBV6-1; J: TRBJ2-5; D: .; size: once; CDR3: CASSEFRGKTQYF; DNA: TGTGCCAGCAGTGAATTCCGGGGAAAGACCCAGTACTTC
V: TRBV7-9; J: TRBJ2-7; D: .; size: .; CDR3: CASSLSKHVTVAMEKQYF; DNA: TGTGCCAGCAGCCTATCCAAGCACGTGACAGTCGCCATGGAAAAGCAGTACTTC
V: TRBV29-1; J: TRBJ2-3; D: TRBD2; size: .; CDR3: CSVDLWRLAGGTDTQYF; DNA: TGCAGCGTTGATCTATGGCGGCTAGCGGGGGGCACAGATACGCAGTATTTT
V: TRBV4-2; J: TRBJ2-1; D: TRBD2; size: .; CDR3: CASSIGLAGEYNEQFF; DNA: TGTGCCAGCAGCATAGGACTAGCGGGAGAGTACAATGAGCAGTTCTTC
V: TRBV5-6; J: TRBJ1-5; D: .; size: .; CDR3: CASSSVGNQPQHF; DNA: TGTGCCAGCAGTTCGGTAGGGAATCAGCCCCAGCATTTT
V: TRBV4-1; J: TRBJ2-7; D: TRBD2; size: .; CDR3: CASSQPSLGLASYEQYF; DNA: TGCGCCAGCAGCCAACCCTCTCTGGGACTAGCGTCTTACGAGCAGTACTTC
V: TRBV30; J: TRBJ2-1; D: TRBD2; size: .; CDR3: CAWNPGTSSYNEQFF; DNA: TGTGCCTGGAACCCCGGGACTAGCTCCTACAATGAGCAGTTCTTC
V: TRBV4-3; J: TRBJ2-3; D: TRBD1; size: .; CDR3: CASSQGPTGGTDTQYF; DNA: TGCGCCAGCAGCCAAGGACCAACAGGGGGCACAGATACGCAGTATTTT
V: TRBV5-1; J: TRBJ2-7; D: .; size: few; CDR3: CASSLDAAYEQYF; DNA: TGCGCCAGCAGCTTGGATGCGGCCTACGAGCAGTACTTC
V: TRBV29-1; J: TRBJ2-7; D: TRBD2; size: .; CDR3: CSVLLAPGLHEQYF; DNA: TGCAGCGTTCTTCTCGCCCCGGGACTACACGAGCAGTACTTC
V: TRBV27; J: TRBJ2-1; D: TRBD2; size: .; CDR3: CASRTGTSGSSSYNEQFF; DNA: TGTGCCAGCAGGACCGGGACTAGCGGGAGCAGTTCCTACAATGAGCAGTTCTTC
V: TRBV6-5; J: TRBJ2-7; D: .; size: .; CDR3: CASSYEGYEQYF; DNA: TGTGCCAGCAGTTATGAGGGCTACGAGCAGTACTTC
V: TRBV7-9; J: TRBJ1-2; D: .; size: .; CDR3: CASSLGDGYTF; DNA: TGTGCCAGCAGCTTAGGCGATGGCTACACCTTC
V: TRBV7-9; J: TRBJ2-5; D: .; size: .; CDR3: CASSRPGAEETQYF; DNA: TGTGCCAGCAGCCGTCCGGGGGCTGAGGAGACCCAGTACTTC
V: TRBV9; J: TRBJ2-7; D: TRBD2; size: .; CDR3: CASSVGTSPYEQYF; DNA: TGTGCCAGCAGCGTAGGGACTAGTCCCTACGAGCAGTACTTC
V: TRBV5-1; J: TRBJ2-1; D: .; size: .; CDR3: CASSLRRADNEQFF; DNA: TGCGCCAGCAGCTTGCGAAGGGCCGACAATGAGCAGTTCTTC
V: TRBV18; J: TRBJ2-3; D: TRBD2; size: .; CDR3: CASSLKEAGVRDTQYF; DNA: TGTGCCAGCTCACTTAAGGAAGCGGGAGTTCGGGATACGCAGTATTTT
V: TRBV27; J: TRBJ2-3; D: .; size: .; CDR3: CASSPFSSTDTQYF; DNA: TGTGCCAGCAGTCCCTTCTCTAGCACAGATACGCAGTATTTT
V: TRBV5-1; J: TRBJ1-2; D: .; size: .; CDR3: CASSLDNYGYTF; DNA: TGCGCCAGCAGCTTGGACAACTATGGCTACACCTTC
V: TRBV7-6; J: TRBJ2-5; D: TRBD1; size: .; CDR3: CASRYLGGQEFGGGETQYF; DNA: TGTGCCAGCAGATACTTGGGTGGACAGGAATTTGGCGGCGGGGAGACCCAGTACTTC
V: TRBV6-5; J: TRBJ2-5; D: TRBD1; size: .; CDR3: CASSYMQGASTQYF; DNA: TGTGCCAGCAGTTACATGCAGGGGGCGTCGACCCAGTACTTC
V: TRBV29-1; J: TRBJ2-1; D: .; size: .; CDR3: CSVVRLGREGEQFF; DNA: TGCAGCGTTGTAAGACTCGGCCGAGAGGGTGAGCAGTTCTTC
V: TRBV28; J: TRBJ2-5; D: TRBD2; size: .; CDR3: CASSLLAGDAETQYF; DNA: TGTGCCAGCAGCCTTCTAGCGGGAGATGCAGAGACCCAGTACTTC
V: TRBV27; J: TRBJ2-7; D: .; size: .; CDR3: CASSLAGLIYEQYF; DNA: TGTGCCAGCAGTTTAGCGGGTTTGATCTACGAGCAGTACTTC
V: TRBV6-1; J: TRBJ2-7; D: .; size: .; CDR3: CASKSNPLYEQYF; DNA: TGTGCCAGCAAGAGCAATCCCCTATACGAGCAGTACTTC
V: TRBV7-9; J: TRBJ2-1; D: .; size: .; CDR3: CASSLDGPVSYNEQFF; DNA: TGTGCCAGCAGCTTAGATGGCCCGGTGTCCTACAATGAGCAGTTCTTC
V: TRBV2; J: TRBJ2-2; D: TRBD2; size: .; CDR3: CASTSPILAGGTNTGELFF; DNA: TGTGCCAGCACTAGTCCCATTCTAGCGGGAGGGACGAACACCGGGGAGCTGTTTTTT
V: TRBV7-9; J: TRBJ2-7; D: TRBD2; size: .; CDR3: CASSRGLAGEQYF; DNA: TGTGCCAGCAGCCGTGGCCTAGCGGGCGAGCAGTACTTC
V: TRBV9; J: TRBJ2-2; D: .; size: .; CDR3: CASSVGGSMAGELFF; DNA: TGTGCCAGCAGCGTAGGTGGCAGTATGGCCGGGGAGCTGTTTTTT
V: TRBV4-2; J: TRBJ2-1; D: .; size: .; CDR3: CASSQGNGEQFF; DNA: TGTGCCAGCAGCCAAGGAAACGGTGAGCAGTTCTTC
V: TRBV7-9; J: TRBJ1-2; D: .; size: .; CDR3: CASSPTGSGGYTF; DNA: TGTGCCAGCAGCCCTACCGGTTCGGGTGGCTACACCTTC
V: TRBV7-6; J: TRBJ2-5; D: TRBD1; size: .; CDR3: CASSTRDRDETQYF; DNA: TGTGCCAGCAGCACCCGCGACAGGGACGAGACCCAGTACTTC
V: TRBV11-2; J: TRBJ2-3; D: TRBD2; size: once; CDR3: CASSLGPGGRYTDTQYF; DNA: TGTGCCAGCAGCTTAGGTCCTGGCGGGAGATATACAGATACGCAGTATTTT
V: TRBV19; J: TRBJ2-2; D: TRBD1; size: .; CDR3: CASSDSRGTHEANTGELFF; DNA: TGTGCCAGTAGTGACTCCAGGGGGACACACGAAGCGAACACCGGGGAGCTGTTTTTT
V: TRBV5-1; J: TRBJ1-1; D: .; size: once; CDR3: CASSRGFDTEAFF; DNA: TGCGCCAGCAGTCGCGGGTTCGACACTGAAGCTTTCTTT
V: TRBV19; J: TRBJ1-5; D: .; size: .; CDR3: CASSIQGGQPQHF; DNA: TGTGCCAGTAGTATCCAGGGAGGTCAGCCCCAGCATTTT
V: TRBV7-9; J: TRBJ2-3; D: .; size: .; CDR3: CASSPPASTDTQYF; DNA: TGTGCCAGCAGCCCCCCGGCGAGCACAGATACGCAGTATTTT
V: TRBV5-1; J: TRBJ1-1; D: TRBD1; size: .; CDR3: CASSPWGQGLPNTEAFF; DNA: TGCGCCAGCAGCCCCTGGGGACAGGGACTTCCAAACACTGAAGCTTTCTTT
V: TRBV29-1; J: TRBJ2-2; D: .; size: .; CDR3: CSVAGVHGTGELFF; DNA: TGCAGCGTTGCAGGGGTCCATGGAACCGGGGAGCTGTTTTTT
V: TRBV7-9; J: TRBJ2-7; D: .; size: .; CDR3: CASSSQPTVQSSYEQYF; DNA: TGTGCCAGCAGCTCCCAACCTACAGTCCAAAGCTCCTACGAGCAGTACTTC
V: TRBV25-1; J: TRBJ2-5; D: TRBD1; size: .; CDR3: CASSRDRSSEETQYF; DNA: TGTGCCAGCAGTCGGGACAGGAGTTCCGAAGAGACCCAGTACTTC
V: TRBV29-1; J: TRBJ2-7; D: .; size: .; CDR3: CSVLSWAESSYEQYF; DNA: TGCAGCGTTTTGTCGTGGGCGGAAAGCTCCTACGAGCAGTACTTC
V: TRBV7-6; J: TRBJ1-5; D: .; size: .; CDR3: CASSPDSNQPQHF; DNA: TGTGCCAGCAGCCCTGACAGTAATCAGCCCCAGCATTTT
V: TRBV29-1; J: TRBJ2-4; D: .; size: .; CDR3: CSVELEWQNIQYF; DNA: TGCAGCGTTGAACTGGAGTGGCAAAACATTCAGTACTTC